These T cell receptor beta chains were read from a single sample in a study of CD8+CD57+ T cells in acquired aplastic anemia. In TCRdb, the reads were re-called with MiXCR into one record per CDR3 protein. The table shows around 430,000 distinct CDR3 sequences, with more than 25% occurring only once. The sequenced material came from sorted CD4+, CD8+, or CD8+CD57+ T cells (not recorded which) from PBMCs. The receptors come from a human donor with aplastic anemia. Each CDR3 is given with its conserved first and last residue. D genes are given only for firm matches. Size is omitted from some rows. Given values are once, few, many or a class for expanded clones.

abundance: .; v_gene: TRBV29-1; j_gene: TRBJ1-5; d_gene: .; CDR3nt: TGCAGCGCTCAGGGGAGCAGCAATCAGCCCCAGCATTTT; CDR3aa: CSAQGSSNQPQHF
abundance: many; v_gene: TRBV2; j_gene: TRBJ1-2; d_gene: TRBD1; CDR3nt: TGTGCCAGCAGAGCCGGACAGGGGGTAATCTTCTATGGCTACACCTTC; CDR3aa: CASRAGQGVIFYGYTF
abundance: few; v_gene: TRBV27; j_gene: TRBJ1-6; d_gene: TRBD1; CDR3nt: TGTGCCAGCAGTTCCTTAGACAGGGAATCACCCCTCCACTTT; CDR3aa: CASSSLDRESPLHF
abundance: many; v_gene: TRBV14; j_gene: TRBJ1-1; d_gene: .; CDR3nt: TGTGCCAGCAGCCAACCAATGAACACTGAAGCTTTCTTT; CDR3aa: CASSQPMNTEAFF
abundance: .; v_gene: TRBV9; j_gene: TRBJ2-7; d_gene: .; CDR3nt: TGTGCCAGCAGCCCCCAGGGAGGGGGGATGGGCGAGCAGTACTTC; CDR3aa: CASSPQGGGMGEQYF
abundance: many; v_gene: TRBV12-3/TRBV12-4; j_gene: TRBJ1-5; d_gene: .; CDR3nt: TGTGCCAGCAGACGCCTTGCGGGGGATCAGCCCCAGCATTTT; CDR3aa: CASRRLAGDQPQHF
abundance: .; v_gene: TRBV19; j_gene: TRBJ1-1; d_gene: TRBD1; CDR3nt: TGTGCCAGTACGGACAGGGACTTCCCGAACACTGAAGCTTTCTTT; CDR3aa: CASTDRDFPNTEAFF
abundance: .; v_gene: TRBV19; j_gene: TRBJ2-3; d_gene: .; CDR3nt: TGTGCCAGTGCCTACGGGGGCACAGATACGCAGTATTTT; CDR3aa: CASAYGGTDTQYF
abundance: many; v_gene: TRBV7-3; j_gene: TRBJ1-2; d_gene: .; CDR3nt: TGTGCCAGCAGCTCCCGGGACGGCTATGGCTACACCTTC; CDR3aa: CASSSRDGYGYTF
abundance: few; v_gene: TRBV7-2; j_gene: TRBJ1-5; d_gene: .; CDR3nt: TGTGCCAGCAGCTCCCGAAGCGATCAGCCCCAGCATTTT; CDR3aa: CASSSRSDQPQHF
abundance: few; v_gene: TRBV5-1; j_gene: TRBJ1-1; d_gene: .; CDR3nt: TGCGCCAGCAGCTTGCACAGTTTAAACACTGAAGCTTTCTTT; CDR3aa: CASSLHSLNTEAFF
abundance: many; v_gene: TRBV5-6; j_gene: TRBJ1-1; d_gene: TRBD1; CDR3nt: TGTGCCAGCAGGGAAACAGGGGGCACTGAAGCTTTCTTT; CDR3aa: CASRETGGTEAFF
abundance: .; v_gene: TRBV27; j_gene: TRBJ2-7; d_gene: .; CDR3nt: TGTGCCAGCAGTTTCGGACATTCCTACGAGCAGTACTTC; CDR3aa: CASSFGHSYEQYF
abundance: .; v_gene: TRBV11-1; j_gene: TRBJ2-1; d_gene: .; CDR3nt: TGTGCCAGCCAAGGGATCGTGGAGGGAGTTACCTACAATGAGCAGTTCTTC; CDR3aa: CASQGIVEGVTYNEQFF
abundance: .; v_gene: TRBV6-2/TRBV6-3; j_gene: TRBJ1-6; d_gene: .; CDR3nt: TGTGCCAGCAGTTACTTGAGCAGATCGAGGAGCCGCGGCAATAATTCACCCCTCCACTTT; CDR3aa: CASSYLSRSRSRGNNSPLHF
abundance: .; v_gene: TRBV7-3; j_gene: TRBJ2-3; d_gene: .; CDR3nt: TGTGCCAGCAGCTTTAATAAGGCCACAGATACGCAGTATTTT; CDR3aa: CASSFNKATDTQYF
abundance: .; v_gene: TRBV9; j_gene: TRBJ1-3; d_gene: TRBD1; CDR3nt: TGTGCCAGCAGCGTAGCTCCAGGACAGGGTCTCTCTGGAAACACCATATATTTT; CDR3aa: CASSVAPGQGLSGNTIYF
abundance: .; v_gene: TRBV20-1; j_gene: TRBJ2-7; d_gene: .; CDR3nt: TGCAGTGCTAGAGGAGGCTACGGGCAGTACTTC; CDR3aa: CSARGGYGQYF
abundance: many; v_gene: TRBV29-1; j_gene: TRBJ2-1; d_gene: TRBD2; CDR3nt: TGCAGCTTCCGACTAGCGGGATACACGAATGAGCAGTTCTTC; CDR3aa: CSFRLAGYTNEQFF
abundance: few; v_gene: TRBV19; j_gene: TRBJ1-4; d_gene: .; CDR3nt: TGTGCCAGTAGTATTATGGGACAAGCTAATGAAAAACTGTTTTTT; CDR3aa: CASSIMGQANEKLFF
abundance: many; v_gene: TRBV9; j_gene: TRBJ1-1; d_gene: .; CDR3nt: TGTGCCAGCAGCGTACTCTTGAACACTGAAGCTTTCTTT; CDR3aa: CASSVLLNTEAFF
abundance: many; v_gene: TRBV25-1; j_gene: TRBJ2-3; d_gene: TRBD2; CDR3nt: TGTGCCAGCAGTGATGCCCTAGCGGGGGAGGTGGATACGCAGTATTTT; CDR3aa: CASSDALAGEVDTQYF
abundance: many; v_gene: TRBV7-2; j_gene: TRBJ2-3; d_gene: .; CDR3nt: TGTGCCGCCATGGGGTACCTGAATACGCAGTATTTT; CDR3aa: CAAMGYLNTQYF
abundance: .; v_gene: TRBV7-8; j_gene: TRBJ2-4; d_gene: .; CDR3nt: TGTGCCAGCAGCTTCTCGCGGGGCGGTCTTAAGGACATTCAGTACTTC; CDR3aa: CASSFSRGGLKDIQYF
abundance: many; v_gene: TRBV19; j_gene: TRBJ2-7; d_gene: TRBD1; CDR3nt: TGTGCCACTCCCGGGACAGGGGTCGACGAGCAGTACTTC; CDR3aa: CATPGTGVDEQYF
abundance: few; v_gene: TRBV14; j_gene: TRBJ2-2; d_gene: TRBD1; CDR3nt: TGTGCCAGCAGCCAACTACAGGGGGCGCGGACCGGGGAGCTGTTTTTT; CDR3aa: CASSQLQGARTGELFF
abundance: few; v_gene: TRBV30; j_gene: TRBJ2-1; d_gene: TRBD2; CDR3nt: TGTGCCTGGAGTAGCGGGGGGGCTGGGAATGAGCAGTTCTTC; CDR3aa: CAWSSGGAGNEQFF
abundance: few; v_gene: TRBV24-1; j_gene: TRBJ1-1; d_gene: .; CDR3nt: TGTGCCACCAAGGCGACGGGAAGCCAGAACACTGAAGCTTTCTTT; CDR3aa: CATKATGSQNTEAFF
abundance: .; v_gene: TRBV3-1; j_gene: TRBJ1-6; d_gene: .; CDR3nt: TGTGCCAGCAGCCTGACGCTCAGGGTTGAATCACCCCTCCACTTT; CDR3aa: CASSLTLRVESPLHF
abundance: .; v_gene: TRBV5-4; j_gene: TRBJ2-1; d_gene: .; CDR3nt: TGTGCCAGCAGCTTTAACGTAGTGGGGCCCGAGCTCTTC; CDR3aa: CASSFNVVGPELF
abundance: few; v_gene: TRBV19; j_gene: TRBJ2-1; d_gene: TRBD2; CDR3nt: TGTGCCAGTAGTATACGGGCTAGCGGGACGTCATACAATGAGCAGTTCTTC; CDR3aa: CASSIRASGTSYNEQFF
abundance: many; v_gene: TRBV2; j_gene: TRBJ2-7; d_gene: .; CDR3nt: TGTGCCAGCAGTGAGGACGGAATCTACGAGCAGTACTTC; CDR3aa: CASSEDGIYEQYF
abundance: few; v_gene: TRBV6-5; j_gene: TRBJ1-2; d_gene: TRBD1; CDR3nt: TGTGCCAGCAGTTACCCAGGGGACAGGGCTGGCTACACCTTC; CDR3aa: CASSYPGDRAGYTF
abundance: .; v_gene: TRBV12-3/TRBV12-4; j_gene: TRBJ2-7; d_gene: TRBD2; CDR3nt: TGTGCCAGCAGCCTCGGGACTACGGCCTACGAGCAGTACTTC; CDR3aa: CASSLGTTAYEQYF
abundance: .; v_gene: TRBV2; j_gene: TRBJ2-5; d_gene: .; CDR3nt: TGTGCCAGCAGTTTTTCTTCGGGGGCTAAAGAGACCCAGTACTTC; CDR3aa: CASSFSSGAKETQYF
abundance: many; v_gene: TRBV2; j_gene: TRBJ1-1; d_gene: .; CDR3nt: TGTGCCAGCAGTGAAAGCAGGAGAACGACTGAAGCTTTCTTT; CDR3aa: CASSESRRTTEAFF
abundance: many; v_gene: TRBV10-2; j_gene: TRBJ2-7; d_gene: TRBD2; CDR3nt: TGCGCCAGCAGTGGCTCTAGCGGGACGCCCTACGAGCAGTACTTC; CDR3aa: CASSGSSGTPYEQYF
abundance: few; v_gene: TRBV29-1; j_gene: TRBJ1-1; d_gene: .; CDR3nt: TGCAGCGTTGAGCCTGGGGGAATTTGGGCCCACACTGAAGCTTTCTTT; CDR3aa: CSVEPGGIWAHTEAFF
abundance: few; v_gene: TRBV20-1; j_gene: TRBJ2-3; d_gene: .; CDR3nt: TGCAGTGCCATCGATGGGTCCTGGGGTACGCAGTATTTT; CDR3aa: CSAIDGSWGTQYF
abundance: once; v_gene: TRBV24-1; j_gene: TRBJ2-5; d_gene: .; CDR3nt: TGTGCCACCAGTGATCTGGCCGTCGCGGTGGAGACCCAGTACTTC; CDR3aa: CATSDLAVAVETQYF
abundance: many; v_gene: TRBV19; j_gene: TRBJ2-2; d_gene: TRBD1; CDR3nt: TGTGCCAGTAGCCGACAGGGGTCGGACACCGGGGAGCTGTTTTTT; CDR3aa: CASSRQGSDTGELFF
abundance: .; v_gene: TRBV11-2; j_gene: TRBJ2-7; d_gene: TRBD2; CDR3nt: TGTGCCAGCAGCTTAATCGGGGCGGGAGGTTATGAGCAGTACTTC; CDR3aa: CASSLIGAGGYEQYF
abundance: .; v_gene: TRBV7-1; j_gene: TRBJ2-3; d_gene: TRBD2; CDR3nt: TGTGCCAGCAGCCCAGGGACTAGCGGGGGGGCTAGCACAGATACGCAGTATTTT; CDR3aa: CASSPGTSGGASTDTQYF
abundance: .; v_gene: TRBV4-2; j_gene: TRBJ1-2; d_gene: .; CDR3nt: TGTGCCAGCAGCCAACCGAAAACCCAGGGTGACTATGGCTACACCTTC; CDR3aa: CASSQPKTQGDYGYTF
abundance: few; v_gene: TRBV20-1; j_gene: TRBJ2-2; d_gene: .; CDR3nt: TGCAGTGCTTCAAGACAGGCTAACACCGGGGAGCTGTTTTTT; CDR3aa: CSASRQANTGELFF